This TCR beta chain was documented in a study of patients and donors after allogeneic stem cell transplantation. This clonotype occurred many times. From the RT-PCR reads, TCRdb called clonotypes with MiXCR, one entry per CDR3 protein. The repertoire holds roughly 8,400 distinct CDR3 sequences, with 3% to 4.5% as singletons. There are 14 residues in the CDR3. V shed 5 bases and J 4 bases; nucleotides not matched to a gene: 7. Germline V gene sequence: CDR1 LNHNV, CDR2 YYDKDF (reference sequence). The chain carries TRBV15 and TRBJ1-1, with 7 bases lining up with TRBD1. The TCR comes from a human donor who was either an allogeneic HSCT recipient or a stem cell or donor lymphocyte infusion donor (not recorded which). It is not recorded whose cells these are; they may come from a transplant donor. The specimen sequenced was blood, either unsorted or a sorted T cell fraction (not recorded which). The CDR3: CATSVRQGSTEAFF. CDR3 sequence (DNA): TGTGCCACCAGCGTAAGACAGGGATCCACTGAAGCTTTCTTT.